This TCR beta chain was documented in a study of T cell responses to AZD1222 COVID-19 vaccine. Libraries were prepared by immunoSEQ multiplex PCR; TCRdb keeps only in-frame clonotypes and omits some of them. The table records 150,000 or so clones, over 80% of them present only once. CDR3 length equals 13 residues. With 6 bases removed from V and 4 bases from J, the gap between germline ends came to 12 bases. Germline loops: CDR1 MDHEN, CDR2 SYDVKM. Whole-study results and caveats: Females outnumbered males among donors, who were mostly white British; clonal diversity was possibly underestimated. Vaccine-related CD4 TCRs covered spike, predominating at 160-218 and 743-854. Seropositive status at baseline applied to only a handful of AZD1222 recipients. Repertoire samples came only from after the peak T cell response.

About this clone: The antigen is undetermined.

The chain uses TRBV28 and TRBJ1-1; maybe TRBD1 (5 bases). Sequences were derived from peripheral blood, sampled 28 days after the second dose of the MenACWY control vaccine. The sequence came from an adult who received the MenACWY meningococcal vaccine as a control. Here the CDR3 DNA reads TGTGCCAGCAGCCGGGGCGGGATCACTGAAGCTTTCTTT. Its protein is CASSRGGITEAFF.